Below, 23 T cell receptor beta chains from the same sample are listed, as sequenced in a study of early T cells in non-severe SARS-CoV-2 infection. TCRdb passed the 5' RACE reads through MiXCR, listing each CDR3 protein once. The profile shows 30,000 or so distinct CDR3 sequences, around 5% of them singletons. The sequenced material came from whole blood. The receptors derive from an adult who was a healthcare worker with PCR-confirmed SARS-CoV-2 infection or an uninfected control (not recorded which).

The V call is TRBV6-5, the J call TRBJ1-1, with 7 nucleotides matching TRBD1. V gave up 5 bases and J gave up 0 bases; unmatched junction bases: 6. This CDR3 is 15 amino acids long. CDR1 MNHEY and CDR2 SVGAGI come from the germline V gene. CDR3 loop: CASSKGQFMNTEAFF. The DNA for the CDR3 is TGTGCCAGCAGTAAGGGACAGTTCATGAACACTGAAGCTTTCTTT.

The V gene is TRBV20-1, the J gene TRBJ2-7; 7 nucleotides agree with TRBD1. The CDR3 is 14 residues long. J was trimmed by 7 bases and V by 3 bases; bases with no gene match: 12. CDR1 is DFQATT, CDR2 SNEGSKA, per germline (reference sequence). CDR3: CSARPGGHRFEQYF. The CDR3 nucleotides read TGCAGTGCTAGGCCAGGGGGACACCGCTTTGAGCAGTACTTC.

This clonotype was found many times. V usage is TRBV6-5 and J usage is TRBJ1-1; D gene uncertain. Deletions cut 6 bases from V and 1 base from J, with 9 bases between. The V gene's germline CDR1 is MNHEY and CDR2 SVGAGI. The CDR3 consists of 13 residues. CDR3 bases: TGTGCCAGCAGAGCTACTCAGAACACTGAAGCTTTCTTT. This encodes CASRATQNTEAFF.

This clonotype was seen at least ten times. The chain carries TRBV6-1 and TRBJ2-4; the D is unclear. The V gene lost 8 bases and the J gene lost 4 bases, with 12 bases spanning the gap. CDR1 and CDR2 from the germline V gene are MNHNS and SASEGT. This CDR3 has 13 residues. CDR3 amino acids: CASLTRAKNIQYF. The DNA of the CDR3 is TGTGCCAGCTTGACCAGAGCAAAAAACATTCAGTACTTC.

This clonotype was found a few times. This chain links TRBV5-1 with TRBJ2-1; 14 bases are shared with TRBD2. This CDR3 is built from 16 residues. V shed 4 bases, J shed 5 bases, and the junction held 5 bases outside the gene matches. Germline CDR1 is SGHRS and CDR2 is YFSETQ. The CDR3 DNA sequence: TGCGCCAGCAGCCCCGGGACTAGCGGGGGAGACAATGAGCAGTTCTTC. Translating gives CASSPGTSGGDNEQFF.

This clonotype was seen at least ten times. The rearrangement joins TRBV7-6 to TRBJ1-6, with D perhaps matching TRBD1 (5 bases). This CDR3 contains 15 residues. Germline CDR1 reads SGHVS; CDR2 reads FNYEAQ. V lost 2 bases and J 5 bases, leaving 10 bases between the germline ends. The CDR3 DNA reads as TGTGCCAGCAGCTTAAGTGCAGGGCATAATTCACCCCTCCACTTT. This gives the protein CASSLSAGHNSPLHF.

About this clonotype: This may come from a read error, since a much larger clone is one base off. V is TRBV10-3 and J is TRBJ1-3; perhaps TRBD1 as D (5 bases). CDR3 length: 13 amino acids. Germline CDR1 reads ENHRY; CDR2 reads SYGVKD. The CDR3 spells CAIGDSSGNTIYF. The CDR3 bases are TGTGCCATCGGTGACAGTTCTGGAAACACCATATATTTT.

This clonotype was counted ten times or more. The gene calls are TRBV5-1 and TRBJ2-7, with 7 positions matching TRBD1. CDR3 length: 13 residues. Germline V gives CDR1 SGHRS, CDR2 YFSETQ. V lost 4 bases, J lost 2 bases, and 3 bases stayed unmatched. CDR3 in DNA: TGCGCCAGCAGCGGGGACAGAGCCTACGAGCAGTACTTC. Protein sequence: CASSGDRAYEQYF.

This clonotype was seen ten or more times. The chain recombines TRBV2 with TRBJ2-5, with TRBD2 matching over 9 bases. The V gene end was trimmed by 8 bases and the J gene end by 4 bases; junction bases not matched to a gene: 5. CDR3 size: 13 residues. CDR1 is SNHLY and CDR2 is FYNNEI in the germline V gene. The CDR3 nucleotides read TGTGCCAGCGGCGGGACTAGCAGAGAGACCCAGTACTTC. Translating it yields CASGGTSRETQYF.

This clonotype was seen at least ten times. The chain combines TRBV27 with TRBJ2-7; no firm D call. This CDR3 comprises 14 residues. Germline V gene sequence: CDR1 MNHEY, CDR2 SMNVEV (reference sequence). V was pared by 2 bases and J by 2 bases, with 10 bases between. The CDR3 nucleotides read TGTGCCAGCAGTTTACGCGGATTCACCTACGAGCAGTACTTC. It translates to CASSLRGFTYEQYF.

This clonotype has ten or more counts. Here the CDR3 DNA reads TGCGCCAGCAGCTTGGGGGACACCGAAGAGACCCAGTACTTC. Protein sequence: CASSLGDTEETQYF. V and J are TRBV5-1 and TRBJ2-5; possible D gene TRBD1, 6 bases. Germline CDR1 and CDR2: SGHRS and YFSETQ. V was trimmed by 0 bases and J by 3 bases, leaving 9 bases between them. This CDR3 region has 14 residues.

At least ten counts were recorded for this clonotype. The genes are TRBV5-1 and TRBJ2-2; D gene unclear. Germline CDR1 reads SGHRS; CDR2 reads YFSETQ. V was trimmed by 0 bases and J by 4 bases, leaving 13 bases between them. This CDR3 has 16 amino acids. CDR3 amino acids: CASSLVTTGATGELFF. The CDR3 DNA sequence: TGCGCCAGCAGCTTGGTCACGACTGGCGCCACCGGGGAGCTGTTTTTT.

This clonotype was seen ten or more times. V gene TRBV11-1 combines with J gene TRBJ2-7, with D tentatively TRBD1 (5 bases). V lost 5 bases and J 3 bases, leaving 17 bases between the germline ends. CDR3 length: 15 residues. Germline V gives CDR1 SGHAT, CDR2 FQDESV (reference sequence). CDR3 coding DNA: TGTGCCAGCAGCCCAAGACAGATTAAGGACTACGAGCAGTACTTC. Translation: CASSPRQIKDYEQYF.

This clonotype was seen at least ten times. The V and J genes are TRBV20-1 and TRBJ1-4; D not resolved. V was cut by 3 bases and J by 0 bases, with 11 bases left in between. CDR1 is DFQATT and CDR2 is SNEGSKA in the germline V gene (reference sequence). The CDR3 extends over 15 amino acids. CDR3 region: CSASHRITTNEKLFF. CDR3 sequence (DNA): TGCAGTGCTAGCCATCGAATAACAACTAATGAAAAACTGTTTTTT.

This clonotype has ten or more counts. This sequence joins TRBV20-1 and TRBJ2-5; 9 bases line up with TRBD1. Germline V CDR1 and CDR2: DFQATT, SNEGSKA (reference sequence). This CDR3 has 14 amino acids. V shed 4 bases and J 1 base; nucleotides not matched to a gene: 4. The CDR3 loop is CSATGQGTQETQYF. The DNA of the CDR3 is TGCAGTGCTACGGGACAGGGCACCCAAGAGACCCAGTACTTC.

The table lists this clonotype with many counts. This chain uses TRBV12-3 or TRBV12-4 with TRBJ2-7; D call uncertain. This CDR3 has 15 residues. Trimming removed 0 bases from V and 3 bases from J, with 12 bases in between. CDR3 amino acids: CASSLAGSIGYEQYF. The CDR3 nucleotides are TGTGCCAGCAGTTTAGCTGGTAGTATTGGCTACGAGCAGTACTTC.

This clonotype has ten or more counts. The chain has TRBV21-1 and TRBJ2-2; TRBD1 is taken as the D call from the table, unchecked against the DNA. TRBV21-1 is shown as a pseudogene. The length of the CDR3 is 18 residues. This chain's CDR3 is CARLLPGRLVSNTGELFF. The CDR3 DNA is TGTGCCAGGTTACTTCCGGGACGTCTTGTTTCGAACACCGGGGAGCTGTTTTTT.

This clonotype was seen repeatedly, ten times or more. This sequence joins TRBV28 and TRBJ2-7; D is tentatively TRBD1 or TRBD2 (5 bases each). The CDR3 spans 14 residues. The germline gives CDR1 MDHEN, CDR2 SYDVKM. The V gene lost 6 bases and the J gene lost 4 bases, with 16 bases spanning the gap. CDR3 sequence reads: CASSPGPDAYEQYF. The CDR3 DNA reads TGTGCCAGCAGCCCGGGACCAGATGCTTACGAGCAGTACTTC. The full variable domain, completed using reference TRBV28 and TRBJ2-7, is DVKVTQSSRYLVKRTGEKVFLECVQDMDHENMFWYRQDPGLGLRLIYFSYDVKMKEKGDIPEGYSVSREKKERFSLILESASTNQTSMYLCASSPGPDAYEQYFGPGTRLTVT.

This clonotype was observed at least ten times. V is TRBV2 and J is TRBJ1-4, with 8 bases aligning to TRBD1. J gave up 7 bases and V 4 bases, and 5 bases lay outside the gene matches. CDR3 length: 14 residues. Germline CDR1 SNHLY, CDR2 FYNNEI. The CDR3 DNA sequence: TGTGCCAGCAGTGTATCCAGGGGGCCTGAAAAACTGTTTTTT. Translated, it gives CASSVSRGPEKLFF.

This clonotype appeared many times. The CDR3 DNA reads as TGTGCCAGTAGTTCACGGACTAGCGGGAGGCTGACAGATACGCAGTATTTT. Translating it yields CASSSRTSGRLTDTQYF. V and J are TRBV19 and TRBJ2-3; 14 bases are a match to TRBD2. The J segment lost 3 bases and the V segment lost 5 bases, leaving 7 bases of the junction unmatched. Germline V gene sequence: CDR1 LNHDA, CDR2 SQIVND (reference sequence). CDR3 size: 17 residues.

There are many counts of this clonotype. V and J are TRBV28 and TRBJ2-6; 7 bases are shared with TRBD1. The CDR3 totals 15 residues. With 3 bases clipped from V and 4 bases from J, the junction kept 3 bases outside the gene matches. CDR1 and CDR2 (germline): MDHEN, SYDVKM. The CDR3 DNA reads TGTGCCAGCAGTTTTCAGGGGGTCGGGGCCAACGTCCTGACTTTC. Its protein product is CASSFQGVGANVLTF. Filled out from reference TRBV28 and TRBJ2-6, the complete variable domain reads DVKVTQSSRYLVKRTGEKVFLECVQDMDHENMFWYRQDPGLGLRLIYFSYDVKMKEKGDIPEGYSVSREKKERFSLILESASTNQTSMYLCASSFQGVGANVLTFGAGSRLTVL.

This clonotype has a count of ten or more. The V gene is TRBV15, the J gene TRBJ1-4; maybe TRBD1 (5 bases). The CDR3 consists of 15 residues. Trimming cost V 4 bases and J 6 bases, with 15 bases left between them. Germline V gives CDR1 LNHNV, CDR2 YYDKDF (reference sequence). CDR3 DNA sequence: TGTGCCACCAGCACTCAGGGCCTTGATCATGAAAAACTGTTTTTT. Amino acid sequence: CATSTQGLDHEKLFF.

This clonotype was observed at least ten times. V usage is TRBV5-1 and J usage is TRBJ2-4, with TRBD2 matching 8 bases. This CDR3 is built from 15 residues. The germline V gene encodes CDR1 SGHRS and CDR2 YFSETQ. The V gene end was trimmed by 5 bases and the J gene end by 3 bases; junction bases not matched to a gene: 7. The CDR3 protein is CASSQAGEVKNIQYF. DNA of the CDR3: TGCGCCAGCAGTCAAGCGGGAGAGGTCAAAAACATTCAGTACTTC.